A selection of T cell receptor beta chains follows, all from one sample in a study of CD8+ T cells in alopecia areata. Sequenced by immunoSEQ multiplex PCR; TCRdb stores in-frame clones only, minus some. The sample has fewer than 90,000 clones, around 54% seen once. Sequences were obtained from NKG2D-high CD8+ T cells sorted from blood. The receptor set was obtained from a human donor with alopecia areata. The CDR3 runs from the conserved cysteine through the conserved F or W. The D gene is left open where the match is weak. Some rows mark clone size as missing; the rest say once, few, many or name a class of expanded clone.

size: NA
D: NA
J: TRBJ2-7
V: TRBV5-1
DNA: TGCGCCAGCAGCTTGGAGACCGAGTACTACGAGCAGTACTTC
CDR3: CASSLETEYYEQYF

size: NA
D: NA
J: TRBJ1-5
V: TRBV7-8
DNA: TGTGCCAGCAGCTACCGCGATCGGCCCCAGCATTTT
CDR3: CASSYRDRPQHF

size: NA
D: NA
J: TRBJ2-7
V: TRBV4-1
DNA: TGCGCCAGCAGCCAAGTGGACCCCTCTATCGAGCAGTACTTC
CDR3: CASSQVDPSIEQYF

size: NA
D: NA
J: TRBJ2-5
V: TRBV29-1
DNA: TGCAGCGTTTTGACACAGCAAGAGACCCAGTACTTC
CDR3: CSVLTQQETQYF

size: NA
D: NA
J: TRBJ1-1
V: TRBV30
DNA: TGTGCCTGGGGACAGCCTCCCGGTGAAGCTTTCTTT
CDR3: CAWGQPPGEAFF

size: NA
D: NA
J: TRBJ2-1
V: TRBV2
DNA: TGTGCCAGCAGTGAAGATGGTGGCTCCTTGAGTGGCTACAATGAGCAGTTCTTC
CDR3: CASSEDGGSLSGYNEQFF

size: NA
D: NA
J: TRBJ1-1
V: TRBV6-1
DNA: TGTGCCAGCCCGATTTACACTGAAGCTTTCTTT
CDR3: CASPIYTEAFF

size: NA
D: NA
J: TRBJ2-7
V: TRBV5-1
DNA: TGCGCCAGCAGCTTGGTCTCTAGCGAATCCTACGAGCAGTACTTC
CDR3: CASSLVSSESYEQYF

size: few
D: NA
J: TRBJ2-4
V: TRBV5-6
DNA: TGTGCCAGCAGCTTGGGTAGAGCCAAAAACATTCAGTACTTC
CDR3: CASSLGRAKNIQYF

size: NA
D: NA
J: TRBJ2-1
V: TRBV6-5
DNA: TGTGCCAGCAGTTACCGACCTGATGAGCAGTTCTTC
CDR3: CASSYRPDEQFF

size: few
D: NA
J: TRBJ1-2
V: TRBV29-1
DNA: TGCAGCGTTGGAGGGGGATCAAACTATGGCTACACCTTC
CDR3: CSVGGGSNYGYTF

size: NA
D: TRBD1
J: TRBJ2-3
V: TRBV29-1
DNA: TGCAGCGTCGCCCCCGGGACAGGGGTCTTGGATACGCAGTATTTT
CDR3: CSVAPGTGVLDTQYF

size: NA
D: NA
J: TRBJ2-7
V: TRBV7-9
DNA: TGTGCCAGCAGCTTAGGACTGAGAAACTACGAGCAGTACTTC
CDR3: CASSLGLRNYEQYF

size: NA
D: TRBD1
J: TRBJ2-1
V: TRBV9
DNA: TGTGCCAGCAGCGACCGGACAGGGGGCATTGAGCAGTTCTTC
CDR3: CASSDRTGGIEQFF

size: NA
D: NA
J: TRBJ2-5
V: TRBV4-1
DNA: TGCGCCAGCAGCCAAATAGAGGACACCGTCCAAGGAACCCAGTACTTC
CDR3: CASSQIEDTVQGTQYF

size: once
D: TRBD1
J: TRBJ2-7
V: TRBV5-6
DNA: TGTGCCAGCAGCTTACAGGGGTCGTTAGACGAGCAGTACTTC
CDR3: CASSLQGSLDEQYF

size: NA
D: NA
J: TRBJ2-1
V: TRBV27
DNA: TGTGCCAGCACCCAGGGAGAGGAGCAGTTCTTC
CDR3: CASTQGEEQFF

size: NA
D: TRBD2
J: TRBJ2-5
V: TRBV29-1
DNA: TGCAGCGTTGTACTAGCGGGAGTAGGGGAGACCCAGTACTTC
CDR3: CSVVLAGVGETQYF

size: NA
D: NA
J: TRBJ2-7
V: TRBV28
DNA: TGTGCCAGCAGTCCCATCCTGGGGGAGCAGTCCTACGAGCAGTACTTC
CDR3: CASSPILGEQSYEQYF

size: NA
D: TRBD2
J: TRBJ2-5
V: TRBV9
DNA: TGTGCCAGCAGCGTAGGAGCGGGGGGGCATGAGACCCAGTACTTC
CDR3: CASSVGAGGHETQYF

size: NA
D: NA
J: TRBJ2-1
V: TRBV6-6
DNA: TGTGCCAGCAGAAGTGGGGCAGGTGAGCAGTTCTTC
CDR3: CASRSGAGEQFF

size: NA
D: NA
J: TRBJ2-3
V: TRBV27
DNA: TGTGCCAGCAGAACAGATACGCAGTATTTT
CDR3: CASRTDTQYF

size: NA
D: NA
J: TRBJ2-2
V: TRBV4-1
DNA: TGCGCCAGCAGCTGGAGACAGGAGGGCGGGGAGCTGTTTTTT
CDR3: CASSWRQEGGELFF

size: once
D: TRBD1
J: TRBJ1-1
V: TRBV2
DNA: TGTGCCAGGTCATCCGGACAGGGGGGCACTGAAGCTTTCTTT
CDR3: CARSSGQGGTEAFF

size: few
D: NA
J: TRBJ2-3
V: TRBV13
DNA: TGTGCCAGCAGCCCCTCGGGGGAGAACGAAGATACGCAGTATTTT
CDR3: CASSPSGENEDTQYF

size: few
D: TRBD2
J: TRBJ2-2
V: TRBV28
DNA: TGTGCCAGCAGTGATTTACTAGCGGGGCCGAACACCGGGGAGCTGTTTTTT
CDR3: CASSDLLAGPNTGELFF

size: NA
D: NA
J: TRBJ2-7
V: TRBV10-3
DNA: TGTGCCATCAAGGGGTCCTACGAGCAGTACTTC
CDR3: CAIKGSYEQYF

size: NA
D: TRBD2
J: TRBJ2-7
V: TRBV27
DNA: TGTGCCAGCAGTTCCTGGACTAGCGGGGCCCCCAACGAGCAGTACTTC
CDR3: CASSSWTSGAPNEQYF

size: NA
D: NA
J: TRBJ2-1
V: TRBV14
DNA: TGTGCCAGCAGCCCCCTAGGGGGTTCCTACAATGAGCAGTTCTTC
CDR3: CASSPLGGSYNEQFF

size: once
D: NA
J: TRBJ2-7
V: TRBV29-1
DNA: TGCAGCGTTGAAGACTACGCCTCCTATGAGCAGTACTTC
CDR3: CSVEDYASYEQYF

size: few
D: TRBD1
J: TRBJ1-1
V: TRBV23-1
DNA: TGCGCCAGCAGTTCTAACAGGGGCCCCCATCTGAACACTGAAGCTTTCTTT
CDR3: CASSSNRGPHLNTEAFF

size: NA
D: NA
J: TRBJ2-1
V: TRBV30
DNA: TGTGCCTGGAGTGTACCCGCTAACCCTTCGGATGAGCAGTTCTTC
CDR3: CAWSVPANPSDEQFF

size: NA
D: TRBD2
J: TRBJ2-1
V: TRBV14
DNA: TGTGCCAGCAGCCAATCCTGGCGGGAGGACAATGAGCAGTTCTTC
CDR3: CASSQSWREDNEQFF

size: NA
D: TRBD2
J: TRBJ2-7
V: TRBV6-5
DNA: TGTGCCAGCAGTAGGGTCTCGGGAGGCTACGAGCAGTACTTC
CDR3: CASSRVSGGYEQYF

size: NA
D: NA
J: TRBJ2-3
V: TRBV9
DNA: TGTGCCAGCAGCGTAGGAGATACGCAGTATTTT
CDR3: CASSVGDTQYF

size: NA
D: NA
J: TRBJ2-7
V: TRBV20-1
DNA: TGCAGTGCTTTGGGGGTGGGCGAGCAGTACTTC
CDR3: CSALGVGEQYF

size: few
D: TRBD2
J: TRBJ2-1
V: TRBV29-1
DNA: TGCAGCGTTGAAGAGGCGGGACTAGCCAGCAATGAGCAGTTCTTC
CDR3: CSVEEAGLASNEQFF

size: NA
D: NA
J: TRBJ2-1
V: TRBV4-1
DNA: TGCGCCAGCAGCCCCACGGGGGATGAGCAGTTCTTC
CDR3: CASSPTGDEQFF

size: few
D: TRBD2
J: TRBJ2-3
V: TRBV7-2
DNA: TGTGCCAGCAGCGCGGCCGGGACTACTATGCCCGATACGCAGTATTTT
CDR3: CASSAAGTTMPDTQYF

size: NA
D: TRBD1
J: TRBJ1-2
V: TRBV6-5
DNA: TGTGCCAGCAGTTACGTCGGGACAGGGGACATCGATGGCTACACCTTC
CDR3: CASSYVGTGDIDGYTF

size: NA
D: NA
J: TRBJ2-5
V: TRBV29-1
DNA: TGCAGCGTTGAAGATCCCGTATATGTTGGGACCCAGTACTTC
CDR3: CSVEDPVYVGTQYF

size: NA
D: NA
J: TRBJ1-2
V: TRBV4-1
DNA: TGCGCCAGCAGCCAAATAGGGGGGCGCAGAAGCTACACCTTC
CDR3: CASSQIGGRRSYTF

size: NA
D: NA
J: TRBJ2-6
V: TRBV6-6
DNA: TGTGCCAGCAGTTACAGTAGGCCTGGGGCCAACGTCCTGACTTTC
CDR3: CASSYSRPGANVLTF

size: NA
D: TRBD1
J: TRBJ2-2
V: TRBV29-1
DNA: TGCAGCGCTTATCCGACAGGGGGCACCGGGGAGCTGTTTTTT
CDR3: CSAYPTGGTGELFF

size: NA
D: NA
J: TRBJ1-6
V: TRBV27
DNA: TGTGCCAGCAGTTTCGGGAACTCCTATAATTCACCCCTCCACTTT
CDR3: CASSFGNSYNSPLHF

size: NA
D: TRBD1
J: TRBJ2-1
V: TRBV5-1
DNA: TGCGCCAGCAGCTCCCCGGGACAGGGCGATGAGCAGTTCTTC
CDR3: CASSSPGQGDEQFF

size: NA
D: TRBD1
J: TRBJ1-3
V: TRBV28
DNA: TGTGCCAGCAGTCCTCCCGGGACAGGGTATGGAAACACCATATATTTT
CDR3: CASSPPGTGYGNTIYF

size: few
D: TRBD1
J: TRBJ1-2
V: TRBV28
DNA: TGTGCCAGCAGTGCGGGACAGGCGGGCTGGGGCTACACCTTC
CDR3: CASSAGQAGWGYTF

size: few
D: NA
J: TRBJ2-7
V: TRBV28
DNA: TGTGCCAGCAGGCAGGGGACACCCGGGGAGCAGTACTTC
CDR3: CASRQGTPGEQYF

size: NA
D: NA
J: TRBJ2-7
V: TRBV27
DNA: TGTGCCAGCAGTTTCGACAGCTCCAGCTCCTACGAGCAGTACTTC
CDR3: CASSFDSSSSYEQYF

size: NA
D: TRBD1
J: TRBJ2-7
V: TRBV7-2
DNA: TGTGCCAGCAGCTTCGAGGACAGGGCCTACGAGCAGTACTTC
CDR3: CASSFEDRAYEQYF

size: NA
D: NA
J: TRBJ1-2
V: TRBV4-3
DNA: TGCGCCAGCAGCCAGGGGGAGAGAGGGGACGACTATGGCTACACCTTC
CDR3: CASSQGERGDDYGYTF

size: NA
D: NA
J: TRBJ2-3
V: TRBV2
DNA: TGTGCCAGCGGGAGTTACGATACGCAGTATTTT
CDR3: CASGSYDTQYF

size: NA
D: NA
J: TRBJ2-5
V: TRBV11-2
DNA: TGTGCCAGCAGCCTCGGGCCCGTTGTGGTAGAGACCCAGTACTTC
CDR3: CASSLGPVVVETQYF

size: few
D: NA
J: TRBJ2-7
V: TRBV28
DNA: TGTGCCAGCAGTTGGGTGCACGAGCAGTACTTC
CDR3: CASSWVHEQYF